The 27 T cell receptor beta chains listed next were all sequenced from one sample in a study of blood T cell repertoires in COVID-19. Sequenced by immunoSEQ multiplex PCR; TCRdb stores in-frame clones only, minus some. The sample gives roughly 380,000 clones, over 75% of which show up once; 3% is in the top ten. Sequences were obtained from PBMCs or T cells enriched from blood (not recorded which). The receptors were gathered from a woman in her 30s who had recovered from COVID-19.

The CDR3 region is CASSFRGEGYQETQYF. The CDR3 coding sequence is TGTGCCAGCAGCTTTAGGGGGGAGGGGTACCAAGAGACCCAGTACTTC. V is TRBV13 and J is TRBJ2-5, with a possible D match to TRBD2 (7 bases). Between the trimmed V and J ends, which lost 3 bases and 0 bases, there was a span of 14 bases. Germline CDR1 reads PRHDT; CDR2 reads FYEKMQ (reference sequence). This CDR3 comprises 16 residues.

The J gene is TRBJ2-5, the V gene TRBV25-1, with D tentatively TRBD1 (6 bases). Trimming cost V 4 bases and J 1 base, with 13 bases left between them. This CDR3 region has 15 residues. Germline V gene lookup returns CDR1 MGHDK and CDR2 SYGVNS. The CDR3 DNA sequence: TGTGCCAGCAGTGTAAGGGGGACCTCCCAAGAGACCCAGTACTTC. It yields the protein CASSVRGTSQETQYF.

The chain employs TRBV1 and TRBJ2-3; TRBD2 was called by the table and not checked on the DNA. TRBV1 represents a pseudogene. CDR3 length: 17 amino acids. This chain's CDR3 is CTSSQAYSGWRTDTQYF. The CDR3 DNA is TGCACCAGCAGCCAAGCTTATAGCGGGTGGAGAACAGATACGCAGTATTTT.

The CDR3 DNA reads as TGTGCCAGCTCACCAGAGACAGGGGGCGAGCAGTACTTC. This gives the protein CASSPETGGEQYF. The chain uses TRBV18 and TRBJ2-7; 9 nucleotides line up with TRBD1. V lost 2 bases, J lost 6 bases, and 2 bases stayed unmatched. The CDR3 runs to 13 residues. Germline values: CDR1 KGHSH, CDR2 LQKENI. The full variable domain, in which reference TRBV18 and TRBJ2-7 provide the parts outside the CDR3, is NAGVMQNPRHLVRRRGQEARLRCSPMKGHSHVYWYRQLPEEGLKFMVYLQKENIIDESGMPKERFSAEFPKEGPSILRIQQVVRGDSAAYFCASSPETGGEQYFGPGTRLTVT.

This rearrangement joins TRBV4-1 to TRBJ1-4; tentative D call: TRBD1 (6 bases). Germline V gives CDR1 MGHRA, CDR2 YSYEKL. The ends were cut back, 0 bases at V and 10 bases at J, with 18 bases in the middle. The CDR3 is made up of 16 amino acids. Here the CDR3 reads CASSQDGGQGKGKLFF. CDR3 sequence (DNA): TGCGCCAGCAGCCAAGATGGCGGCCAGGGGAAAGGAAAACTGTTTTTT.

The V call is TRBV29-1, the J call TRBJ2-7, with 7 bases identical to TRBD1. CDR1 and CDR2 (germline): SQVTM, ANQGSEA. The V gene end was trimmed by 5 bases and the J gene end by 5 bases; junction bases not matched to a gene: 9. The CDR3 is made up of 13 amino acids. The CDR3, as DNA: TGCAGCGTTTTCCCCAATACAGGGGACGAGCAGTACTTC. As protein: CSVFPNTGDEQYF.

This chain uses TRBV12-3 or TRBV12-4 with TRBJ1-1; no firm D call. Trimming cost V 7 bases and J 0 bases, with 9 bases left between them. The CDR3 runs to 13 residues. CDR3 DNA sequence: TGTGCCAGCATGGAGTTCATGAACACTGAAGCTTTCTTT. It encodes CASMEFMNTEAFF.

The chain uses TRBV28 and TRBJ2-6, with D possibly matching TRBD2 (6 bases). This CDR3 is built from 16 residues. Between the trimmed V and J ends, which lost 7 bases and 4 bases, there was a span of 17 bases. Germline loops: CDR1 MDHEN, CDR2 SYDVKM. CDR3 nucleotides: TGTGCCAGCACTCCATGGGGGGATGAAGGGGCCAACGTCCTGACTTTC. Translating it yields CASTPWGDEGANVLTF.

The CDR3 spells CASSSHSAGVNEQYF. DNA of the CDR3: TGTGCCAGCAGTTCCCACTCGGCAGGGGTTAACGAGCAGTACTTC. The genes are TRBV6-5 and TRBJ2-7; D may be TRBD1 (6 bases). CDR3 length equals 15 residues. Per the germline V gene, CDR1 is MNHEY and CDR2 is SVGAGI. V lost 4 bases and J lost 5, with 18 bases in between.

This clone appeared once. The chain has TRBV9 and TRBJ1-1, with 12 bases matching TRBD1. The V and J ends lost 3 bases and 10 bases, in that order; junction bases with no gene match: 10. The CDR3 loop spans 15 amino acids. Per the germline V gene, CDR1 is SGDLS and CDR2 is YYNGEE. The CDR3, as DNA: TGTGCCAGCAGCGCGGGACAGGGGGCGGCCCAGGGAGCTTTCTTT. It codes for CASSAGQGAAQGAFF.

The chain couples TRBV5-8 to TRBJ1-5; D perhaps matches TRBD1 (5 bases). V gave up 4 bases and J gave up 2 bases, with 16 bases separating them. The CDR3 totals 16 residues. CDR1 SGHTS and CDR2 YDEGEE come from the germline V gene. The CDR3, as DNA: TGTGCCAGCAGCCCCATTCAGGGTACTGGCAATCAGCCCCAGCATTTT. Protein product: CASSPIQGTGNQPQHF.

V gene TRBV5-1 combines with J gene TRBJ1-1; D not resolved. Trimming left V 1 base short and J 0 bases short, with 7 bases between. The CDR3 length is 14 residues. Germline CDR1 and CDR2: SGHRS and YFSETQ. The CDR3 DNA reads TGCGCCAGCAGCTTGTATCAGGTGAACACTGAAGCTTTCTTT. Translating it yields CASSLYQVNTEAFF. The entire variable domain, with the rest obtained from reference TRBV5-1 and TRBJ1-1, is as follows: KAGVTQTPRYLIKTRGQQVTLSCSPISGHRSVSWYQQTPGQGLQFLFEYFSETQRNKGNFPGRFSGRQFSNSRSEMNVSTLELGDSALYLCASSLYQVNTEAFFGQGTRLTVV.

The chain carries TRBV3-1 (or the pseudogene TRBV3-2) and TRBJ2-2; TRBD2 agrees at 12 bases. CDR1 and CDR2 (germline): LGHDT, YNNKEL (reference sequence). Germline trimming cut 2 bases from V and 3 bases from J; bases unmatched to any gene: 1. This CDR3 has 16 amino acids. The CDR3 here is CASSQLAGGDTGELFF. CDR3 nucleotides: TGTGCCAGCAGCCAACTAGCGGGAGGGGACACCGGGGAGCTGTTTTTT.

The gene calls are TRBV19 and TRBJ1-1; a possible D gene is TRBD1 (6 bases). The CDR3 has 12 amino acids. The V gene lost 9 bases and the J gene lost 4 bases, with 12 bases spanning the gap. CDR1 is LNHDA, CDR2 SQIVND, per germline (reference sequence). The CDR3 sequence: CASKTGGTEAFF. CDR3 coding DNA: TGTGCCAGCAAGACAGGTGGCACTGAAGCTTTCTTT.

This chain joins TRBV27 and TRBJ1-1; D is undetermined. Trimming pared 7 bases from V and 0 bases from J, leaving 15 bases between. This CDR3 contains 15 residues. Germline assignment: CDR1 MNHEY and CDR2 SMNVEV (reference sequence). CDR3 nucleotide sequence: TGTGCCAGCACCGCTACGGGAGGGCTGAACACTGAAGCTTTCTTT. Its translation: CASTATGGLNTEAFF.

This clone was counted a few times. A read error is likely, as this CDR3 ends without the conserved phenylalanine or tryptophan. The limits of the CDR3 on the DNA are not certain, so only TCRdb's listed CDR3 is given. The chain recombines TRBV20-1 with TRBJ1-1. Inclusive of both ends, the CDR3 amounts to 11 amino acids. Per the germline V gene, CDR1 is DFQATT and CDR2 is SNEGSKA (reference sequence). The CDR3 sequence: CSARDLLRAGD.

V is TRBV27 and J is TRBJ2-5, with TRBD2 matching 12 bases. The germline V gene has CDR1 MNHEY and CDR2 SMNVEV (reference sequence). The CDR3 consists of 17 residues. The junction had 7 bases not matched to a gene; V was cut back by 4 bases and J by 1 base. CDR3 amino acids: CASSSMTSGSLQETQYF. CDR3 nucleotide sequence: TGTGCCAGCAGTTCCATGACTAGCGGGAGTCTCCAAGAGACCCAGTACTTC.

The gene calls are TRBV7-9 and TRBJ2-1; 7 nucleotides line up with TRBD1. CDR3 length equals 13 residues. Germline CDR1 reads SEHNR; CDR2 reads FQNEAQ (reference sequence). V shed 6 bases and J 2 bases; nucleotides not matched to a gene: 1. In DNA form, the CDR3 reads TGTGCCAGCAGGGGACAGACCTACAATGAGCAGTTCTTC. It specifies CASRGQTYNEQFF.

This CDR3 is CASSLRQGNYGYTF. The DNA for the CDR3 is TGTGCCAGCAGTTTAAGGCAGGGGAACTATGGCTACACCTTC. J is TRBJ1-2 and V is TRBV28, with TRBD1 as a possible D gene (6 bases). V gave up 2 bases and J gave up 2 bases, with 9 bases separating them. Germline-derived CDR1 and CDR2 are MDHEN and SYDVKM. CDR3 length equals 14 residues.

The chain employs TRBV5-1 and TRBJ2-1, with 8 bases aligning to TRBD2. The CDR3 runs to 16 residues. The V gene end was trimmed by 2 bases and the J gene end by 3 bases; junction bases not matched to a gene: 7. Germline V gives CDR1 SGHRS, CDR2 YFSETQ. The DNA of the CDR3 is TGCGCCAGCAGCTTAAGCGCGGGGGGTGTCTACAATGAGCAGTTCTTC. Protein product: CASSLSAGGVYNEQFF.

The chain combines TRBV28 with TRBJ1-2; D gene unclear. The CDR3 runs 12 residues. Germline CDR1 reads MDHEN; CDR2 reads SYDVKM. Trimming removed 3 bases from V and 5 bases from J, with 7 bases in between. The CDR3 here is CASSLGGYGYTF. In nucleotides, the CDR3 is TGTGCCAGCAGTTTGGGAGGGTATGGCTACACCTTC.

V gene TRBV7-6 combines with J gene TRBJ2-1, with 9 positions matching TRBD2. J gave up 7 bases and V 1 base, and 5 bases lay outside the gene matches. The CDR3 sequence is 15 residues long. The germline V gene encodes CDR1 SGHVS and CDR2 FNYEAQ. In DNA, the CDR3 is TGTGCCAGCAGCTTAGGGCCTAGCGGGGCGAATGAGCAGTTCTTC. As protein: CASSLGPSGANEQFF.

The chain uses TRBV19 and TRBJ2-7; no reliable D call. V lost 4 bases and J 3 bases, leaving 7 bases between the germline ends. This CDR3 spans 12 amino acids. The germline CDR1 and CDR2 sequences are LNHDA and SQIVND (reference sequence). DNA of the CDR3: TGTGCCAGTAGTAGGTCTAACTACGAGCAGTACTTC. Its protein product is CASSRSNYEQYF.

J is TRBJ1-6 and V is TRBV5-1; D remains ambiguous. There are 13 residues in the CDR3. Trimming stripped 4 bases from V and 8 bases from J, with 10 bases between. Germline V lookup: CDR1 SGHRS, CDR2 YFSETQ. CDR3 protein: CASSPSEDSPLHF. The CDR3 nucleotides read TGCGCCAGCAGCCCGAGTGAGGATTCACCCCTCCACTTT.

The gene calls are TRBV5-1 and TRBJ2-1; 14 bases are a match to TRBD2. The ends lost 4 bases at V and 0 bases at J; junction bases unmatched: 3. Germline V gene lookup returns CDR1 SGHRS and CDR2 YFSETQ. CDR3 length: 17 residues. Here the CDR3 reads CASSGGLAGASYNEQFF. CDR3 DNA sequence: TGCGCCAGCAGCGGGGGACTAGCGGGGGCCTCCTACAATGAGCAGTTCTTC.

In this sample, this clone turned up once. The J gene is TRBJ2-2, the V gene TRBV7-2, with 10 bases that match TRBD2. V shed 5 bases and J 1 base; nucleotides not matched to a gene: 7. CDR1 SGHTA and CDR2 FQGNSA come from the germline V gene. The CDR3 spans 17 residues. Written as DNA, the CDR3 is TGTGCCAGCAGCGCCTGGCCTAGCGGGGGGAACACCGGGGAGCTGTTTTTT. Its protein is CASSAWPSGGNTGELFF.

Worth noting for this clone: A far bigger clonotype differs at one base, so this is likely a read error. The same CDR3 can be traced to other DNA sequences in this sample. The V and J genes are TRBV11-2 and TRBJ1-3, with D maybe TRBD1 (5 bases). V dropped 2 bases and J dropped 4 bases, with 6 bases sitting between them. The CDR3 covers 13 residues. Germline V lookup: CDR1 SGHAT, CDR2 FQNNGV. CDR3 in DNA: TGTGCCAGCAGCTTACAGGGAGGAAACACCATATATTTT. It is translated as CASSLQGGNTIYF.